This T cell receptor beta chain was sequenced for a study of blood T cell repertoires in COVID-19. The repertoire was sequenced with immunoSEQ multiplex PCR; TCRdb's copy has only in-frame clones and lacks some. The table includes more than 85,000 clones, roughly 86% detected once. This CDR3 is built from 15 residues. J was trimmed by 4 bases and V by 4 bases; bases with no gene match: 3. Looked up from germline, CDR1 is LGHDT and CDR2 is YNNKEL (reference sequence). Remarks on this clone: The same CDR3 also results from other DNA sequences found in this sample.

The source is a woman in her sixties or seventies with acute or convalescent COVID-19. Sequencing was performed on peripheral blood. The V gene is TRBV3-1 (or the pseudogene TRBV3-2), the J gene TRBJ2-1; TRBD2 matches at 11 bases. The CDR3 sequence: CASSLTSGSYNEQFF. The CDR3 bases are TGTGCCAGCAGCCTCACTAGCGGGAGTTACAATGAGCAGTTCTTC.